This TCR beta chain emerged from a study of cytomegalovirus exposure and HLA in healthy donors (dated by TCRdb to 2017 to 2019). With respect to the entire study: According to a later analysis, the 120 or so validation repertoires were produced on the same platform as the roughly 600 repertoires of the first cohort. The study aimed to test whether cataloging public T cell receptors could reveal signatures of past pathogen exposure. A separate validation cohort of 100 to 150 different subjects was used in addition to the approximately 700-subject first cohort. The study combined high-throughput TCR immunosequencing, statistical association of individual TCRs with disease status, and machine learning to predict cytomegalovirus infection status.

The study at large found these results: Of the cluster scores, 94% were above 0 in a later analysis, which found that TCRs clustered in the first cohort also tended to co-occur in the 120 validation repertoires. The classifier was reported to diagnose cytomegalovirus status with high specificity and sensitivity in both the original and validation cohorts. Across donors, most TCR sequences were observed very rarely, whereas some public TCRs were present in many individuals. The validation cohort had no HLA typing available for a later analysis, so co-occurrence within that cohort was assessed over all 120 or so repertoires. It was suggested by the authors that the approach could potentially be generalized to other disease states and immunological phenotypes. The study listed 150 to 200 TCR beta chains as associated with cytomegalovirus. Three of the identified cytomegalovirus-associated TCR beta chains were confirmed in vitro to be specific for cytomegalovirus antigens.

The donors were included in the validation cohort of approximately 120 subjects, a group kept apart from the roughly 700-subject first cohort. The protocol used for the library was the immunoSEQ multiplex PCR assay. As for how the authors treated the data: To diagnose cytomegalovirus status from the catalog of TCR beta chain sequences, a statistical classification framework was built. TCRdb re-hosts the immuneACCESS table, in-frame sequences only. Its copies lack some clones; in the studies checked, an unresolved V gene accounts for under half of them, and the cause for the rest is not known. The D gene and trimming were derived from the DNA, and the V and J assignments and clone size from that table. Across this sample there are 150,000 to 200,000 clones, with about 90% seen only once. The top ten clonotypes cover roughly 3% of the sample. As concerns this clone: Its antigen is currently not known. The record has no base qualities; no much larger clone is one base away.

CDR1 and CDR2 are read off the germline V gene as MDHEN and SYDVKM. V was cut back by 7 bases and J by 3 bases, leaving a gap of 10 bases between them. The CDR3 goes from the cysteine to the phenylalanine over 12 residues. The entry retains the CDR3 DNA only, 36 bases that are in frame from base 1. The TCR sequence derives from a woman younger than 35 in good health and CMV-seropositive. The chain links TRBV28 with TRBJ2-7, and the D gene may be TRBD1, 6 bases matching. The sample comprised PBMCs. The nucleotide sequence reads TGTGCCAGCAACAAACAGGGCTACGAGCAGTACTTC. Its translation is CASNKQGYEQYF.